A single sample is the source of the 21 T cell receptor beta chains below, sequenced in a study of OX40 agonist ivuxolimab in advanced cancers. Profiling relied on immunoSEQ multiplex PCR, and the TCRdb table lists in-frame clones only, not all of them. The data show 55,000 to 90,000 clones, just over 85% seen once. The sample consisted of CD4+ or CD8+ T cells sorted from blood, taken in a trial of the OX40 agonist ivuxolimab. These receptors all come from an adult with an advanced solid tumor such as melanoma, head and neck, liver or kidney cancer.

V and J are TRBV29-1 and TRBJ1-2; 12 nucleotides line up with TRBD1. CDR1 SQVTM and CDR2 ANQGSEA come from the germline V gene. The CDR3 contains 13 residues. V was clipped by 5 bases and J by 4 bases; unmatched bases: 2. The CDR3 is CSVLGQGAYGYTF. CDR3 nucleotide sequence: TGCAGCGTTTTGGGACAGGGGGCCTATGGCTACACCTTC.

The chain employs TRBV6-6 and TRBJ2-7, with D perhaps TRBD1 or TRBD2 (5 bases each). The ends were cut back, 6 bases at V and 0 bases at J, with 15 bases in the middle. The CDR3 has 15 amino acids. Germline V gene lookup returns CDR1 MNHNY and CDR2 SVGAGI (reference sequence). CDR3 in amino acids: CASRGDGRFSYEQYF. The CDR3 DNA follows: TGTGCCAGCAGGGGGGACGGCCGGTTCTCCTACGAGCAGTACTTC.

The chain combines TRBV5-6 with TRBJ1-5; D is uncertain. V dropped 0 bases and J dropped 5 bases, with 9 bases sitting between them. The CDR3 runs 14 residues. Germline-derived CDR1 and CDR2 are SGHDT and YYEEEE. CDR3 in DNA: TGTGCCAGCAGCTTGGCTGGGAAGTATCAGCCCCAGCATTTT. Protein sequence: CASSLAGKYQPQHF.

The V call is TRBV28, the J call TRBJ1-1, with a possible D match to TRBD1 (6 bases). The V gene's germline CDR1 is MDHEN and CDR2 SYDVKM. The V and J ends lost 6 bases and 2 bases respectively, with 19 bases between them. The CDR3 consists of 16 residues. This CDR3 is CASSRYLGQRNTEAFF. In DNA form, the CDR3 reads TGTGCCAGCAGCCGCTACTTAGGACAGCGTAACACTGAAGCTTTCTTT. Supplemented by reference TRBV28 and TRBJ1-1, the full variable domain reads DVKVTQSSRYLVKRTGEKVFLECVQDMDHENMFWYRQDPGLGLRLIYFSYDVKMKEKGDIPEGYSVSREKKERFSLILESASTNQTSMYLCASSRYLGQRNTEAFFGQGTRLTVV.

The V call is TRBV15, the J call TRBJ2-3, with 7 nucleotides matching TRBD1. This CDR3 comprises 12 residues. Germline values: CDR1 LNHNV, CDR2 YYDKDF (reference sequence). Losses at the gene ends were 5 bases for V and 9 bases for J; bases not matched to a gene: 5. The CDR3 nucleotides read TGTGCCACCAGCCGGACAGGAGGAACGCAGTATTTT. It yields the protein CATSRTGGTQYF.

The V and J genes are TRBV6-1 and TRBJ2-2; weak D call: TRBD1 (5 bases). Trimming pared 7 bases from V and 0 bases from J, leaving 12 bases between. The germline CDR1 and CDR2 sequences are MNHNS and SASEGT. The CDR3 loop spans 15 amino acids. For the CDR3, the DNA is TGTGCCAGCACCCTGGGGCAAGCGAACACCGGGGAGCTGTTTTTT. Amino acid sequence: CASTLGQANTGELFF.

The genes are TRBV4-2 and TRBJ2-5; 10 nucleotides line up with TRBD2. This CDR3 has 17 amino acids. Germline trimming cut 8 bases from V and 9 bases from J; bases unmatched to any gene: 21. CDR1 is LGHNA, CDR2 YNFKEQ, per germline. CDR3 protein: CASRLTPSGGVQLAQYF. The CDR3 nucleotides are TGTGCCAGCCGCCTCACACCTAGCGGGGGTGTACAGTTGGCCCAGTACTTC.

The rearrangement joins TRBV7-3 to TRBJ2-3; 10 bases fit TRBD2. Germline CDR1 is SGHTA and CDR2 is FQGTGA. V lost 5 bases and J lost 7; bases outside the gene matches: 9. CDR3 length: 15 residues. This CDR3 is CASSVNSGGTYTQYF. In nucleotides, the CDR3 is TGTGCCAGCAGCGTCAATAGCGGGGGGACATATACGCAGTATTTT.

The CDR3 bases are TGTGCCAGCAGCCTAAGCGGGAGGGCCCGCAATGAGCAGTTCTTC. Translated: CASSLSGRARNEQFF. The chain has TRBV2 and TRBJ2-1; TRBD2 aligns across 10 bases. The CDR3 runs to 15 residues. Unmatched junction bases numbered 8, after V lost 6 bases and J lost 6 bases. Germline lookup yields CDR1 SNHLY and CDR2 FYNNEI. Variable domain in full (rest from reference TRBV2 and TRBJ2-1): EPEVTQTPSHQVTQMGQEVILRCVPISNHLYFYWYRQILGQKVEFLVSFYNNEISEKSEIFDDQFSVERPDGSNFTLKIRSTKLEDSAMYFCASSLSGRARNEQFFGPGTRLTVL.

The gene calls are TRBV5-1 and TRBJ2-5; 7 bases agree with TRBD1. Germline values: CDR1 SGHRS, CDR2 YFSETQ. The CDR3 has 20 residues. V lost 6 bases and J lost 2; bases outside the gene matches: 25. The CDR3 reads CASKTDSRTGTVIPQETQYF. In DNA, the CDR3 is TGCGCCAGCAAAACCGATAGCCGAACTGGGACAGTTATCCCTCAAGAGACCCAGTACTTC.

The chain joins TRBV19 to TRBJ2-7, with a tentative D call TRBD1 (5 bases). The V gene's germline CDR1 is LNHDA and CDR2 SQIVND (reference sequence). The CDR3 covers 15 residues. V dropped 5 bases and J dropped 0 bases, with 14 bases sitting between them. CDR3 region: CASSDPFRGSYEQYF. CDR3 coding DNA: TGTGCCAGTAGTGACCCGTTTAGGGGCTCCTACGAGCAGTACTTC. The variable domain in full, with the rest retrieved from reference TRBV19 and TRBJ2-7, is DGGITQSPKYLFRKEGQNVTLSCEQNLNHDAMYWYRQDPGQGLRLIYYSQIVNDFQKGDIAEGYSVSREKKESFPLTVTSAQKNPTAFYLCASSDPFRGSYEQYFGPGTRLTVT.

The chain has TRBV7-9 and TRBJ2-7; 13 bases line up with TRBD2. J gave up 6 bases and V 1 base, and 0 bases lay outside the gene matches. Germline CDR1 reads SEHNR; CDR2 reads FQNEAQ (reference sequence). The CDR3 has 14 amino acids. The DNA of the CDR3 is TGTGCCAGCAGCTTAGGACTAGCGGGAGGCGAGCAGTACTTC. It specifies CASSLGLAGGEQYF.

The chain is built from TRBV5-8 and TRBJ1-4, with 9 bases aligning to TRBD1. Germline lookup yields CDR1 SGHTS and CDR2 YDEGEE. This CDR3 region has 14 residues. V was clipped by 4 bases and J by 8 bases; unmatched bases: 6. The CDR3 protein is CASSRDRAREKLFF. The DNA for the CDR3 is TGTGCCAGCAGCCGGGACAGGGCTCGCGAAAAACTGTTTTTT.

The CDR3 spells CASSPSRAPLDTEAFF. In nucleotides, the CDR3 is TGTGCCAGCTCACCCTCACGGGCCCCCCTGGACACTGAAGCTTTCTTT. The V and J genes are TRBV18 and TRBJ1-1; no definite D call. Germline V gene lookup returns CDR1 KGHSH and CDR2 LQKENI. V gave up 3 bases and J gave up 3 bases, with 17 bases separating them. The CDR3 is made up of 16 amino acids.

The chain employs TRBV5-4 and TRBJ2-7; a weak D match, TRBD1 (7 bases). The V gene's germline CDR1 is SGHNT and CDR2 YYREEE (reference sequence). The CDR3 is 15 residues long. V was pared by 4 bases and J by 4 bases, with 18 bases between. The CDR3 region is CASSRQGGFVYEQYF. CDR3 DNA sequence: TGTGCCAGCAGCAGACAGGGAGGCTTCGTGTACGAGCAGTACTTC.

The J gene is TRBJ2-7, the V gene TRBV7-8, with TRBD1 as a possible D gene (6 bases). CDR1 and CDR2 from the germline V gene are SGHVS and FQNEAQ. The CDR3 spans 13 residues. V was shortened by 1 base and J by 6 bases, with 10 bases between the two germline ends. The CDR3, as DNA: TGTGCCAGCAGCTTAGGGACAGTAGGCGAGCAGTACTTC. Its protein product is CASSLGTVGEQYF.

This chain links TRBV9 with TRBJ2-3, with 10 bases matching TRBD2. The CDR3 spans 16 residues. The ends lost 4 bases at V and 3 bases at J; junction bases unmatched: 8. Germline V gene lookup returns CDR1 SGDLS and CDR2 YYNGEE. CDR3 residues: CASSSPAGGVTDTQYF. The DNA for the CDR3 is TGTGCCAGCAGCTCCCCAGCGGGAGGGGTGACAGATACGCAGTATTTT.

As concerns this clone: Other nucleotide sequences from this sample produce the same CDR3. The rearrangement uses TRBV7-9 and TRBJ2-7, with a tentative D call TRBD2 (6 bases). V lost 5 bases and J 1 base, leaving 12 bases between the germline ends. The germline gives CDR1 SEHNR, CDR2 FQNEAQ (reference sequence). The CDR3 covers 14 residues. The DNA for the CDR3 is TGTGCCAGCAGCCTTGGAGGGGAATCCTACGAGCAGTACTTC. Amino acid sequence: CASSLGGESYEQYF.

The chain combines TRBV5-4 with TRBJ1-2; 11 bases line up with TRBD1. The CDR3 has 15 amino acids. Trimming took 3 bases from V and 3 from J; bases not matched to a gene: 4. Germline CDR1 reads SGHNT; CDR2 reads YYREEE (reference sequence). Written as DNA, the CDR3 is TGTGCCAGCAGCTCGGACAGGGGGCGAGACTATGGCTACACCTTC. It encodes CASSSDRGRDYGYTF.

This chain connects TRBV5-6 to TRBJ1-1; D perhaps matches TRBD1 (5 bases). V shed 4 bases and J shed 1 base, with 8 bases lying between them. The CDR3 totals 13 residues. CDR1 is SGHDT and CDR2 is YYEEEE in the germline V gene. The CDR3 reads CASSRTWNTEAFF. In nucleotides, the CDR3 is TGTGCCAGCAGCCGGACATGGAACACTGAAGCTTTCTTT.

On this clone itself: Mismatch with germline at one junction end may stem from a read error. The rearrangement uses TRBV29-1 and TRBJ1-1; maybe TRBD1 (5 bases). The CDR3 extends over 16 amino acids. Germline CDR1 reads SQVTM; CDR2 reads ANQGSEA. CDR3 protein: CSIEVNHRDLGGEAFF. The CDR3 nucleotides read TGCAGCATTGAAGTTAACCACCGGGACTTGGGAGGTGAAGCTTTCTTT. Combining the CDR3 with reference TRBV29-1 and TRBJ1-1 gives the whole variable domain SAVISQKPSRDICQRGTSLTIQCQVDSQVTMMFWYRQQPGQSLTLIATANQGSEATYESGFVIDKFPISRPNLTFSTLTVSNMSPEDSSIYLCSIEVNHRDLGGEAFFGQGTRLTVV.